This entry is about one T cell receptor beta chain. The data are from a study of T cell changes during pregnancy in multiple sclerosis. In germline, CDR1 is WNHNN, CDR2 SYGVQD (reference sequence). The CDR3 extends over 15 amino acids. The V and J ends lost 3 bases and 6 bases respectively, with 17 bases between them. The protocol was immunoSEQ multiplex PCR, while the TCRdb copy is restricted to in-frame clones and leaves out a portion. Of about 50,000 clones detected, roughly 94% appear once; the ten largest clones hold approximately 5.5%. The input for sequencing was CD8+ T cells from peripheral blood mononuclear cells, taken before pregnancy. The source is a female donor with multiple sclerosis, enrolled in a pregnancy study. The chain links TRBV10-1 to TRBJ1-2, with a tentative D call TRBD1 (6 bases). For the CDR3, the DNA is TGCGCCAGCAGTGAAAGCGGGGTACAGGGCCATGGCTACACCTTC. This gives the protein CASSESGVQGHGYTF.